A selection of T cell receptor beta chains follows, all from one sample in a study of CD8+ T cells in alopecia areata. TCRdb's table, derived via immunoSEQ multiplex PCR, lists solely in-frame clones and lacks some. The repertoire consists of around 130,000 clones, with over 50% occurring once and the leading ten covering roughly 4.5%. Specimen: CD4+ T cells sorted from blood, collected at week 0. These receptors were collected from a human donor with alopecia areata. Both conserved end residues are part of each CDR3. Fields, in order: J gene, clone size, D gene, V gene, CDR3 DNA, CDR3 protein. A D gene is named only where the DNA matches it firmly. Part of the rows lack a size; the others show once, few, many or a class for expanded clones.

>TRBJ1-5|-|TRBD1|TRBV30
TGTGCCTGGAACAGGGGGAGGAAAAACCAGCCCCAGCATTTT
CAWNRGRKNQPQHF
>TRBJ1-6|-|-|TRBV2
TGTGCCAGCAGCCAAAACCAATCCCCACCCCTCCACTTT
CASSQNQSPPLHF
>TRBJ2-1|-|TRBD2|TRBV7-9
TGTGCCAGCAGCCTTCCCCAGAGCGGGAGATCCGGTGAGCAGTTCTTC
CASSLPQSGRSGEQFF
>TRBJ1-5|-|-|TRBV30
TGTGCCTGGAGTGACGGAACAGTGAATCAGCCCCAGCATTTT
CAWSDGTVNQPQHF
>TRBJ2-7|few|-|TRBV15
TGTGCCACCAGCATAGATAAGGGACCGTACGAGCAGTACTTC
CATSIDKGPYEQYF
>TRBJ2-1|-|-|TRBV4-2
TGTGCCAGCAGCGGAGGGTACAATGAGCAGTTCTTC
CASSGGYNEQFF
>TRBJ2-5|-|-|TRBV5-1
TGCGCCAGCAGCTCGACAGCAGAGACCCAGTACTTC
CASSSTAETQYF
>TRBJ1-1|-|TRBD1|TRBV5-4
TGTGCCAGCAGCCCCCCCTCAGGGGGCACTGAAGCTTTCTTT
CASSPPSGGTEAFF
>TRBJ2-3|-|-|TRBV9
TGTGCCAGCAGCCAGGCAGCGGAGCTCACAGATACGCAGTATTTT
CASSQAAELTDTQYF
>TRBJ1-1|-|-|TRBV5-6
TGTGCCAGCAGCCCCGGGCAGACTGAAGCTTTCTTT
CASSPGQTEAFF
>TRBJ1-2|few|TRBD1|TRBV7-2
TGTGCCAGCAGCTCAGCCGGACAGGCTTGGGGCTACACCTTC
CASSSAGQAWGYTF
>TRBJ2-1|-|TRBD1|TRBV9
TGTGCCAGCAGCAAACTACAGGGGGAAGGTGAGCAGTTCTTC
CASSKLQGEGEQFF
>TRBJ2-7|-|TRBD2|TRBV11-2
TGTGCCAGCAACGGACTAGCGGGAGGGATGGGGGAGCAGTACTTC
CASNGLAGGMGEQYF
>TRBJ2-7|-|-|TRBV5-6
TGTGCCAGCAGCTTAGTAGGGGCTATCAACGAGCAGTACTTC
CASSLVGAINEQYF
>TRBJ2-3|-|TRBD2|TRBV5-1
TGCGCCAGCAGCGTGACTAGCGGGAGAACAGATACGCAGTATTTT
CASSVTSGRTDTQYF
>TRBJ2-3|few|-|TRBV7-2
TGTGCCAGCAGCTCACTGACGAGCACAGATACGCAGTATTTT
CASSSLTSTDTQYF
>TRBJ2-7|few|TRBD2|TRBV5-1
TGCGCCAGCAGCTTGTTAGCGGGTTTCTCCTACGAGCAGTACTTC
CASSLLAGFSYEQYF
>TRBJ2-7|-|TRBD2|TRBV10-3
TGTGCCATCAGTGACCGGGAGGGGAGCGAGCAGTACTTC
CAISDREGSEQYF
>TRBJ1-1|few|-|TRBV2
TGTGCCAGCAGGAACAGGGTCGGGAACACTGAAGCTTTCTTT
CASRNRVGNTEAFF
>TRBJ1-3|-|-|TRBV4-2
TGTGCCAGCAGCCAGGACCTAAACGGAAACACCATATATTTT
CASSQDLNGNTIYF
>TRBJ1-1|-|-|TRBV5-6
TGTGCCAGCAGTTTTAGGGGAGATCCTGAAGCTTTCTTT
CASSFRGDPEAFF
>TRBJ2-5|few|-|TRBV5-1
TGCGCCAGCAGCTTGGGGCAGGTTGGGGAGACCCAGTACTTC
CASSLGQVGETQYF
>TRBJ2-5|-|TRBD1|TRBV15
TGTGCCACCAGCAAAAGGGGACAGGGGGCGTGGGAGACCCAGTACTTC
CATSKRGQGAWETQYF
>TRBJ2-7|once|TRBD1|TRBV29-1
TGCAGCGTTGGACAGGGGGCCCGCTACGAGCAGTACTTC
CSVGQGARYEQYF
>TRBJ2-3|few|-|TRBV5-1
TGCGCCAGCAGCTTCGGGGGGCAGGCAGATACGCAGTATTTT
CASSFGGQADTQYF
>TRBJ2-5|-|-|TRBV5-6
TGTGCCAGCAGCTCCGGTCCGGGAGAGACCCAGTACTTC
CASSSGPGETQYF
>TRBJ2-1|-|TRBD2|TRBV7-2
TGTGCCAGCAGCTTAAGTCTAGCGGGGATGAGCTCCTACAATGAGCAGTTCTTC
CASSLSLAGMSSYNEQFF
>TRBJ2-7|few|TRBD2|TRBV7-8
TGTGCCAGCAGCTCACGAACTAGCGGGGGGAGGTACGAGCAGTACTTC
CASSSRTSGGRYEQYF
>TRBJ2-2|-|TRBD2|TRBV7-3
TGTGCCAGCAGCCGGACTAGCGGGGTTAACGGGGAGCTGTTTTTT
CASSRTSGVNGELFF
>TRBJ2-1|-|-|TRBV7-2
TGTGCCAGCAGCTTAGAGAGGCAGGGCTACAATGAGCAGTTCTTC
CASSLERQGYNEQFF
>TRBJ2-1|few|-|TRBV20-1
TGCAGTGCTGGAGTAGGGGAGCAGTTCTTC
CSAGVGEQFF
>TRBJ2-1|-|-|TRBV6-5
TGTGCCAGCAGTGAGGGGATAGCCTACAATGAGCAGTTCTTC
CASSEGIAYNEQFF
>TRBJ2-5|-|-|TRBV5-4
TGTGCCAGCAGCCCGGCACCGGGGGCGGGGGAGACCCAGTACTTC
CASSPAPGAGETQYF
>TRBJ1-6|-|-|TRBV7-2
TGTGCCAGCAGCTTAACAAAGGGACCCCTCCACTTT
CASSLTKGPLHF
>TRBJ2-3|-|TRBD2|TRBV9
TGTGCCAGCAGTCGTAGCGGGGGGACAGATACGCAGTATTTT
CASSRSGGTDTQYF
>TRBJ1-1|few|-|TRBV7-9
TGTGCCAGCAGCTTAGAGAACACTGAAGCTTTCTTT
CASSLENTEAFF
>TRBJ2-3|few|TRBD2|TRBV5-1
TGCGCCAGCAGCTTCGGAGCGGGAGTAGAAGATACGCAGTATTTT
CASSFGAGVEDTQYF
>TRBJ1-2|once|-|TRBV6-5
TGTGCCACTATCCCTCCCGCGGGTGCCTATGGCTACACCTTC
CATIPPAGAYGYTF
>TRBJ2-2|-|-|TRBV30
TGTGCCTGGAGTGTAACGGCTAACACCGGGGAGCTGTTTTTT
CAWSVTANTGELFF
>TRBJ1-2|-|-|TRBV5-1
TGCGCCAGCAGCTTCCAAGGGGAAGATGGCTACACCTTC
CASSFQGEDGYTF
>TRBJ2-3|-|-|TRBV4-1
TGCGCCAGCAGCCGAGGGAAGAGCACAGATACGCAGTATTTT
CASSRGKSTDTQYF
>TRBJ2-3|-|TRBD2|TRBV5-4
TGTGCCAGCAGCCAGCGGGGGCCGACCGGCACAGATACGCAGTATTTT
CASSQRGPTGTDTQYF
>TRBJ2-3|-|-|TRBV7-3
TGTGCCGGCAGCTTAATAGGTGTAGATACGCAGTATTTT
CAGSLIGVDTQYF
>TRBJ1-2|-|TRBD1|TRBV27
TGTGCCAGCGGAACAGGGGGTGGCTACACCTTC
CASGTGGGYTF
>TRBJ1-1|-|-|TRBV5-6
TGTGCCAGCAGCTTGTATGTTGGGGGGACGGCGGGAGCTTTCTTT
CASSLYVGGTAGAFF
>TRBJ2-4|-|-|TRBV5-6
TGTGCCAGCAGCTCCGACCCCAAAAACATTCAGTACTTC
CASSSDPKNIQYF
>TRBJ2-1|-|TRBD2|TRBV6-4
TGTGCCAGCACCCTCAAAGCGGGAGGGCCCTACAATGAGCAGTTCTTC
CASTLKAGGPYNEQFF
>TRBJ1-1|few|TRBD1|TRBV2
TGTGCCAGCAGGGCCCGGGACAGGGCGGGAACTTTCTTT
CASRARDRAGTFF
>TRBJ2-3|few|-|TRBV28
TGTGCCAGCCGGGGCCCTCAGGCCGAACAAGATACGCAGTATTTT
CASRGPQAEQDTQYF
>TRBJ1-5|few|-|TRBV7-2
TGTGCCAGCAGCTCACGGAGGGGTCAGCCCCAGCATTTT
CASSSRRGQPQHF
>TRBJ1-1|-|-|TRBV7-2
TGTGCCAGCAGCTTATGGGCAGGATCGGGAACTGAAGCTTTCTTT
CASSLWAGSGTEAFF
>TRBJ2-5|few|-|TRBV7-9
TGTGCCAGCAGCTTGCAGGGTGAGGAGACCCAGTACTTC
CASSLQGEETQYF
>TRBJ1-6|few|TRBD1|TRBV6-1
TGTGCCAGCGGGACAGGACGCGCGGAGAATTCACCCCTCCACTTT
CASGTGRAENSPLHF
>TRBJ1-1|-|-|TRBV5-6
TGTGCCAGCAGCCGCACACGGACGGCTGAAGCTTTCTTT
CASSRTRTAEAFF
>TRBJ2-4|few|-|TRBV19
TGTGCCAGTAGTATACTCCGGACAGAATCGTTGTACTTC
CASSILRTESLYF
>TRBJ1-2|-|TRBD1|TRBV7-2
TGTGCCAGCAGCTTAGACCCGACAGGGGGCATGGGCAACTATGGCTACACCTTC
CASSLDPTGGMGNYGYTF
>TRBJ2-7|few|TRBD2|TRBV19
TGTGCCAGTAGTGTGGGTCCAGCGGGAGTTTACGAGCAGTACTTC
CASSVGPAGVYEQYF
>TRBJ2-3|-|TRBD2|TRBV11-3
TGTGCCAGCAGCTCAGGACTAGCGGCAGATACGCAGTATTTT
CASSSGLAADTQYF